A single sample gave rise to the 18 T cell receptor beta chains below, sequenced in a study of blood T cell repertoires in COVID-19. Repertoires were generated with immunoSEQ multiplex PCR, while TCRdb's copy carries only in-frame clones and drops some. The sample consists of over 300,000 clones, 75% to 85% of them appearing once. The sequenced sample consisted of peripheral blood. Every receptor here comes from a human donor in a cohort sampled during active COVID-19.

This chain uses TRBV6-1 with TRBJ1-2; tentative D call: TRBD1 (6 bases). Trimming left V 1 base short and J 4 bases short, with 7 bases between. The CDR3 has 13 residues. CDR1 is MNHNS, CDR2 SASEGT, per germline. CDR3 DNA: TGTGCCAGCAGTGAAGGACAGGCCTATGGCTACACCTTC. Translation gives CASSEGQAYGYTF.

This rearrangement joins TRBV14 to TRBJ2-5, with TRBD2 identical over 9 bases. The germline CDR1 and CDR2 sequences are SGHDN and FVKESK. This CDR3 region has 14 residues. The junction had 8 bases not matched to a gene; V was cut back by 4 bases and J by 8 bases. This CDR3 is CASSLSSGGPTQYF. The CDR3 region has the DNA TGTGCCAGCAGCCTGAGTAGCGGGGGCCCAACCCAGTACTTC.

The chain is built from TRBV12-3 or TRBV12-4 and TRBJ1-1; 8 bases match TRBD1. The CDR3 is 13 amino acids. Losses at the gene ends were 6 bases for V and 4 bases for J; bases not matched to a gene: 4. The CDR3 DNA follows: TGTGCCAGCAGAACCAGGGGGCCCACTGAAGCTTTCTTT. Translating gives CASRTRGPTEAFF.

There are a few counts of this clone. Different DNA sequences within this sample yield the same CDR3. This chain joins TRBV14 and TRBJ1-5; D possibly corresponds to TRBD1 (5 bases). The V end was cut by 4 bases, the J end by 2 bases, with 6 bases between. CDR3 length equals 13 residues. Germline CDR1 is SGHDN and CDR2 is FVKESK. The CDR3 DNA reads TGTGCCAGCAGCCCGACAGGCAATCAGCCCCAGCATTTT. Translated, it gives CASSPTGNQPQHF.

This clone was counted between two and nine times. V is TRBV3-1 (or the pseudogene TRBV3-2) and J is TRBJ1-5, with D possibly matching TRBD1 (5 bases). With 6 bases removed from V and 6 bases from J, the gap between germline ends came to 12 bases. Germline loops: CDR1 LGHDT, CDR2 YNNKEL (reference sequence). The CDR3 loop spans 13 amino acids. CDR3 sequence (DNA): TGTGCCAGCAGTTCAGGGTCTGGTCAGCCCCAGCATTTT. Translated: CASSSGSGQPQHF.

The rearrangement links TRBV21-1 to TRBJ1-2; TRBD1 is the table's D call and was not checked against the DNA. TRBV21-1 is a known pseudogene. The CDR3 consists of 16 residues. CDR3 residues: CASSKINNKNSYGYTF. CDR3 in DNA: TGTGCCAGCAGCAAAATAAACAATAAGAATTCCTATGGCTACACCTTC.

This chain uses TRBV18 with TRBJ1-2, with 8 bases lining up with TRBD1. The CDR3 is made up of 16 amino acids. Germline V gene lookup returns CDR1 KGHSH and CDR2 LQKENI. The junction had 9 bases not matched to a gene; V was cut back by 3 bases and J by 3 bases. The CDR3 reads CASSPIGTGGYYGYTF. The CDR3 DNA reads as TGTGCCAGCTCACCCATCGGGACAGGAGGGTACTATGGCTACACCTTC.

CDR3: CASSDSGAGYGYTF. The DNA for the CDR3 is TGTGCCAGCAGTGACTCTGGGGCGGGATATGGCTACACCTTC. The chain joins TRBV6-4 to TRBJ1-2, with D tentatively TRBD1 (5 bases). The CDR3 totals 14 residues. Germline V CDR1 and CDR2: MRHNA, SNTAGT. V shed 0 bases and J shed 5 bases, with 10 bases lying between them.

In this sample, this clone turned up once. The rearrangement joins TRBV10-3 to TRBJ1-3; tentative D call: TRBD1 (6 bases). V dropped 11 bases and J dropped 0 bases, with 8 bases sitting between them. CDR3 length equals 12 residues. Germline lookup yields CDR1 ENHRY and CDR2 SYGVKD. The CDR3 here is CAADSSGNTIYF. CDR3 DNA sequence: TGTGCCGCGGACAGCTCTGGAAACACCATATATTTT.

This clone occurred once. The chain carries TRBV5-8 and TRBJ1-3; the D is unclear. Trimming took 3 bases from V and 2 from J, leaving 9 bases between them. This CDR3 region has 14 residues. Germline V gives CDR1 SGHTS, CDR2 YDEGEE. The CDR3 here is CASSYSGTGNTIYF. The CDR3 coding sequence is TGTGCCAGCAGCTACTCCGGGACTGGAAACACCATATATTTT. Combining the CDR3 with reference TRBV5-8 and TRBJ1-3 gives the whole variable domain EAGVTQSPTHLIKTRGQQATLRCSPISGHTSVYWYQQALGLGLQFLLWYDEGEERNRGNFPPRFSGRQFPNYSSELNVNALELEDSALYLCASSYSGTGNTIYFGEGSWLTVV.

V and J are TRBV3-1 (or the pseudogene TRBV3-2) and TRBJ2-2; possible D gene TRBD2, 6 bases. The V end was cut by 4 bases, the J end by 6 bases, with 6 bases between. The CDR3 is 12 amino acids. Germline V gene lookup returns CDR1 LGHDT and CDR2 YNNKEL (reference sequence). The CDR3: CASSRGAGELFF. DNA for the CDR3: TGTGCCAGCAGCCGGGGGGCCGGGGAGCTGTTTTTT.

This chain links TRBV2 with TRBJ1-5; 11 bases are a match to TRBD1. In germline, CDR1 is SNHLY, CDR2 FYNNEI. Germline trimming cut 6 bases from V and 7 bases from J; bases unmatched to any gene: 8. CDR3 length: 15 residues. The CDR3 nucleotides are TGTGCCAGCAGAGTGGGACAGGGGGTTTTACAGCCCCAGCATTTT. Residues: CASRVGQGVLQPQHF.

The chain joins TRBV9 to TRBJ2-5, with a possible D match to TRBD2 (6 bases). The CDR3 length is 15 residues. Germline V gene sequence: CDR1 SGDLS, CDR2 YYNGEE. Deletions cut 4 bases from V and 4 bases from J, with 17 bases between. CDR3 DNA: TGTGCCAGCAGCACGGGACTTAATAGGGGAGAGACCCAGTACTTC. The encoded protein is CASSTGLNRGETQYF.

J is TRBJ1-2 and V is TRBV5-1, with a weak D call TRBD1 (6 bases). From germline, CDR1 is SGHRS and CDR2 YFSETQ. Trimming shortened V by 1 base and J by 8 bases, and 12 bases separated the two germline ends. The CDR3 totals 13 residues. CDR3 sequence (DNA): TGCGCCAGCAGCTTGACAGGGCCCGCCGGCTACACCTTC. Its translation: CASSLTGPAGYTF.

The chain uses TRBV6-5 and TRBJ2-3, with a possible D match to TRBD1 (6 bases). CDR1 is MNHEY, CDR2 SVGAGI, per germline. There are 13 residues in the CDR3. Trimming left V 6 bases short and J 2 bases short, with 9 bases between. CDR3: CASRRGFTDTQYF. DNA for the CDR3: TGTGCCAGCAGGAGGGGGTTCACAGATACGCAGTATTTT.

This clone is medium-sized within its sample. The V gene is TRBV6-5, the J gene TRBJ2-7, with D perhaps matching TRBD2 (5 bases). Trimming cost V 6 bases and J 6 bases, with 21 bases left between them. Germline values: CDR1 MNHEY, CDR2 SVGAGI. The CDR3 spans 15 residues. The CDR3 spells CASSDTLVSSGEQYF. The CDR3 nucleotides are TGTGCCAGCAGCGACACACTAGTCTCGTCCGGCGAGCAGTACTTC.

This clone was detected only once. The chain carries TRBV3-1 (or the pseudogene TRBV3-2) and TRBJ1-1; 7 positions match TRBD1. The CDR3 extends over 11 amino acids. CDR1 and CDR2 (germline): LGHDT, YNNKEL (reference sequence). Trimming cost V 6 bases and J 9 bases; bases outside gene matches: 4. The CDR3 DNA reads as TGTGCCAGCAGTCGACAGGGAAAAGCTTTCTTT. This translates into CASSRQGKAFF.

V and J are TRBV4-2 and TRBJ1-1; 8 nucleotides match TRBD1. Germline CDR1 and CDR2: LGHNA and YNFKEQ. Trimming took 1 base from V and 5 from J; bases not matched to a gene: 3. This CDR3 has 14 amino acids. The CDR3 nucleotides read TGTGCCAGCAGCCAAGGACAGGGGTCGACTGAAGCTTTCTTT. Protein: CASSQGQGSTEAFF.